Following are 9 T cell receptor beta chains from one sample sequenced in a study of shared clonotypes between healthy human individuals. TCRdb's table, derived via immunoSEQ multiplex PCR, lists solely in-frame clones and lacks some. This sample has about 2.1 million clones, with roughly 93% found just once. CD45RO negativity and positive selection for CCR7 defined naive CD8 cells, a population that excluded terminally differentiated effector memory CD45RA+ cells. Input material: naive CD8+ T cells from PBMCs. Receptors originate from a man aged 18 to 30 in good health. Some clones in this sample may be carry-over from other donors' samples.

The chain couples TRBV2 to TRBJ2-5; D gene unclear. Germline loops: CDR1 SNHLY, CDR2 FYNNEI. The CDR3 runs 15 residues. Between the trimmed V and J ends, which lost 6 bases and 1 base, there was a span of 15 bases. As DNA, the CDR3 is TGTGCCAGCAGCACACCGGCAGACCCCCAAGAGACCCAGTACTTC. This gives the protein CASSTPADPQETQYF.

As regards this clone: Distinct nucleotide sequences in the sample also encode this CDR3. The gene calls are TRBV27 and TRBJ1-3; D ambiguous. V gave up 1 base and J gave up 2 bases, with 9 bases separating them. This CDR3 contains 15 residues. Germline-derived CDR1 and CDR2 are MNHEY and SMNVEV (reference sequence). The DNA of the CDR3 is TGTGCCAGCAGTTTATTTGCCGGGGCTGGAAACACCATATATTTT. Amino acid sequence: CASSLFAGAGNTIYF.

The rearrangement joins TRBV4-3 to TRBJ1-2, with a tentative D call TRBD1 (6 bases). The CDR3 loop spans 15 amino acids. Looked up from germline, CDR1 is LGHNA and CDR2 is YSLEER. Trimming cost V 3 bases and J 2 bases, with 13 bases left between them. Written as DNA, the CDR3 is TGCGCCAGCAGCCAGGCCAGGGGTTCCAACTATGGCTACACCTTC. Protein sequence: CASSQARGSNYGYTF.

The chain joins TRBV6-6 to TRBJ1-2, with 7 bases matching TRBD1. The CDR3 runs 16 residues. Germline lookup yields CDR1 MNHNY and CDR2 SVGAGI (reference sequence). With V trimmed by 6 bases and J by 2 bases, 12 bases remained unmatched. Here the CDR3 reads CASSPLDRVENYGYTF. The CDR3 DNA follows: TGTGCCAGCAGCCCTTTAGACAGGGTCGAGAACTATGGCTACACCTTC.

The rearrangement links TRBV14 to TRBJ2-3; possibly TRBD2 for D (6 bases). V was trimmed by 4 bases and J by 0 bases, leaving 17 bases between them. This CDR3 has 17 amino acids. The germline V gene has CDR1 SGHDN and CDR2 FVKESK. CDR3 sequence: CASSRPVLGGSTDTQYF. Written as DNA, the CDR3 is TGTGCCAGCAGCCGCCCGGTACTGGGGGGTAGCACAGATACGCAGTATTTT.

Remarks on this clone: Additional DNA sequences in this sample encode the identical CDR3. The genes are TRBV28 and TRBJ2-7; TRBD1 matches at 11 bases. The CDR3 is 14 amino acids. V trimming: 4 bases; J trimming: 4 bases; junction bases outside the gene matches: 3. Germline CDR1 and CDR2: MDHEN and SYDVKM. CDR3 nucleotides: TGTGCCAGCAGTTGGACAGGGGGCGGTTACGAGCAGTACTTC. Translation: CASSWTGGGYEQYF.

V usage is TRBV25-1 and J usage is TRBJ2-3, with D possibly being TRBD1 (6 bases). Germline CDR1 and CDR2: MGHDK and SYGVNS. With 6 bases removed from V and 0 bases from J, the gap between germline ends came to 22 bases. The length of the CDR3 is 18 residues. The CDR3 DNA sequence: TGTGCCAGCAGCATCACCCCAAAACAGGGCCCCAGCACAGATACGCAGTATTTT. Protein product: CASSITPKQGPSTDTQYF.

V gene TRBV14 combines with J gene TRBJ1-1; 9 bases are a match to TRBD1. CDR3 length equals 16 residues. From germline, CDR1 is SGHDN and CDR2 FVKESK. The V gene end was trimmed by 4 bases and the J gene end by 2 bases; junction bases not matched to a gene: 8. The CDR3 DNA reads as TGTGCCAGCAGCCCCCGGGACAGGGCGGTAAACACTGAAGCTTTCTTT. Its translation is CASSPRDRAVNTEAFF.

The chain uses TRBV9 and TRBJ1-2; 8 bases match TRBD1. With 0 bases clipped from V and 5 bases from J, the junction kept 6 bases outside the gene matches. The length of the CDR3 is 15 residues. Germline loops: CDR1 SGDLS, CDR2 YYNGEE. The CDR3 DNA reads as TGTGCCAGCAGCGTAGGACAGGGGACCCTATATGGCTACACCTTC. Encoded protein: CASSVGQGTLYGYTF.